What follows describes a single T cell receptor (beta chain). The data stem from a study of blood T cells in healthy people across ages. It was with a sample-barcoded 5' primer and a J-beta primer mix that a second PCR of about 7 to 12 cycles was run. TCRdb ran MiXCR on the 5' RACE reads and lists one entry per CDR3 protein. Seen here are more than 1 million distinct CDR3 sequences, under 55% observed once, and the top ten hold 15% to 20%. The specimen was blood. This receptor was identified in a woman aged 60-75 years in good health.

For the CDR3, the DNA is TGCGCCAGCAGAATGATACCGGGACAGTCCAATGAGCAGTTCTTC. Protein product: CASRMIPGQSNEQFF. The chain links TRBV5-1 to TRBJ2-1; 7 bases line up with TRBD1. The CDR3 spans 15 residues. Germline CDR1 SGHRS, CDR2 YFSETQ. J gave up 6 bases and V 5 bases, and 11 bases lay outside the gene matches.